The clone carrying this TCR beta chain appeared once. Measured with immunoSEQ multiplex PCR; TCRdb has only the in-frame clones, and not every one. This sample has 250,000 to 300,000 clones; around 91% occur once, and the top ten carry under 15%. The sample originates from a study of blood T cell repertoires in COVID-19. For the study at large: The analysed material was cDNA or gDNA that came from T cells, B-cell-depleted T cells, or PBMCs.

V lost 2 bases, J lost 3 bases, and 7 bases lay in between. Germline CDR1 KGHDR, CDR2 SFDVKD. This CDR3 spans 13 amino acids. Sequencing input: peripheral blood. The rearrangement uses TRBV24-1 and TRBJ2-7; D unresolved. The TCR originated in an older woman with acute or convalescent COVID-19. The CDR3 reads CATSDSAGYEQYF. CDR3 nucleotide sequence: TGTGCCACCAGTGATTCCGCCGGCTACGAGCAGTACTTC.